This TCR beta chain emerged from a study of vaccination effects on CD4 cells after COVID-19. The overall study: Viral peptide pools were used in the ViraFEST assay to expand antigen-specific CD4+ T cells, and sequencing came afterward. The study obtained samples from a couple of convalescent patients 16 days and one week before vaccination. Whole-study results and caveats: In convalescents, spike-reactive clones (those seen post-vaccine) were mainly new vaccine-induced clones.

In the case of this clone: Its antigen remains unknown.

Having been cultured for roughly 9 days, the cells underwent CD4+ T cell isolation. This CDR3 spans 14 amino acids. With 0 bases removed from V and 7 bases from J, the gap between germline ends came to 10 bases. Germline CDR1 is LGHNA and CDR2 is YNFKEQ. Assay used: immunoSEQ multiplex PCR; TCRdb lists only in-frame clones, some missing. The sample holds more than 60,000 clones, 72% seen once. The chain recombines TRBV4-2 with TRBJ1-5; unclear D gene. The specimen comprised CD4+ T cells from PBMCs cultured without peptide, sampled before COVID-19 vaccination. This sequence was found in a human donor who had a prior SARS-CoV-2 infection. The CDR3 nucleotides are TGTGCCAGCAGCCAAGAGGGCACTAGGCAGCCCCAGCATTTT. Its protein product is CASSQEGTRQPQHF.